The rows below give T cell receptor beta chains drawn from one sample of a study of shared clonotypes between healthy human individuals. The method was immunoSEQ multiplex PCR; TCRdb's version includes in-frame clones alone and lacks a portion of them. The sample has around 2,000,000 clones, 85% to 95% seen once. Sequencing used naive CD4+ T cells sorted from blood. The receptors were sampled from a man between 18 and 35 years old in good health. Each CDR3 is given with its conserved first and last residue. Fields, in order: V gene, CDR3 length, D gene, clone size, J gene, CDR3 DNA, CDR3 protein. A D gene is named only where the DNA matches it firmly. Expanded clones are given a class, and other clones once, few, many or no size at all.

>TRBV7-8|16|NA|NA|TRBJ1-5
TGTGCCAGCAGCTTATCCGGGACGGCGACGTCCCAGCCCCAGCATTTT
CASSLSGTATSQPQHF
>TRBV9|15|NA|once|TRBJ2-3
TGTGCCAGCAGCGTAGCTGGCGGGAGCACAGATACGCAGTATTTT
CASSVAGGSTDTQYF
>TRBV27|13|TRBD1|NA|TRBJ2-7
TGTGCCAGCAGAAAGGACAGGGACTACGAGCAGTACTTC
CASRKDRDYEQYF
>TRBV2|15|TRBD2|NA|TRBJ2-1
TGTGCCAGCAGTGGCGGACTAGCGGGAGGTCATGAGCAGTTCTTC
CASSGGLAGGHEQFF
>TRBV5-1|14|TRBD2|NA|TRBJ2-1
TGCGCCAGCAGCTTGGGGCTAGCGGGGGACGAGCAGTTCTTC
CASSLGLAGDEQFF
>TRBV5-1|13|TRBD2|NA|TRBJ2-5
TGCGCCAGCAGCGGGACTAGTAAAGAGACCCAGTACTTC
CASSGTSKETQYF
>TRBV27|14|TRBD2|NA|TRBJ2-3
TGTGCCAGCAGGATAGCGGGTGGGACAGATACGCAGTATTTT
CASRIAGGTDTQYF
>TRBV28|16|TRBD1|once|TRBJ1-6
TGTGCCAGCAGTTTAAGGGACAGGGGAGGTCGATCACCCCTCCACTTT
CASSLRDRGGRSPLHF
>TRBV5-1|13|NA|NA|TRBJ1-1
TGCGCCAGCAGCTTTTACACTGGCACTGAAGCTTTCTTT
CASSFYTGTEAFF
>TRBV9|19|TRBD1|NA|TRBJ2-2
TGTGCCAGCAGCGTATTTCTCCAACAGGGGGCTAAAAACACCGGGGAGCTGTTTTTT
CASSVFLQQGAKNTGELFF
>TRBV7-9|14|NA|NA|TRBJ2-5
TGTGCCAGCAGCTTTGAGACAGGCGGGCGGACCCAGTACTTC
CASSFETGGRTQYF
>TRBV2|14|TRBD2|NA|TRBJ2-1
TGTGCCAGTCCGGGACTAGCGGGGTGGGGTGAGCAGTTCTTC
CASPGLAGWGEQFF
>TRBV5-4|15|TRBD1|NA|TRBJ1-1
TGTGCCAGCAGCACCAGGGGGGGTATGAACACTGAAGCTTTCTTT
CASSTRGGMNTEAFF
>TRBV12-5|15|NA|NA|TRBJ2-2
TGTGCTAGTGGTCCCCGGGGCGGGGAAACCGGGGAGCTGTTTTTT
CASGPRGGETGELFF
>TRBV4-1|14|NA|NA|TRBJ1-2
TGCGCCAGCAGCCAAGATCCAGGGGCCTATGGCTACACCTTC
CASSQDPGAYGYTF
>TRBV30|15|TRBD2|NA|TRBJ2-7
TGTGCCTGGAGTGTAGGTGGAGCGGGAGGATACGAGCAGTACTTC
CAWSVGGAGGYEQYF
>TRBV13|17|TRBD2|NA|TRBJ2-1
TGTGCCAGCAGCTTACGCCCTTACCAGCGGGAGGGTAATGAGCAGTTCTTC
CASSLRPYQREGNEQFF
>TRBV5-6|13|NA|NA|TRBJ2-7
TGTGCCAGCAGCCGGGACCCATCCTACGAGCAGTACTTC
CASSRDPSYEQYF
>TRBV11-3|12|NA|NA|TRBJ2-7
TGTGCCAGCAGCTTAGGGGACTACGAGCAGTACTTC
CASSLGDYEQYF
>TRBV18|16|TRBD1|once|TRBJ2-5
TGTGCCAGCTCACCACAGTCCGGGACAGGAGGAGAGACCCAGTACTTC
CASSPQSGTGGETQYF
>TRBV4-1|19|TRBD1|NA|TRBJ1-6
TGCGCCAGCAGCCGTATGCGGACAGGGGGCAACTCCTATAATTCACCCCTCCACTTT
CASSRMRTGGNSYNSPLHF
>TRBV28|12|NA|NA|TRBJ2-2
TGTGCCAGCGGGGAGAACACCGGGGAGCTGTTTTTT
CASGENTGELFF
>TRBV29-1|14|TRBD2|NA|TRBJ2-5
TGCAGCGTTGGTTTCCGACTAGCGGGGGTCCCTGAGTACTTC
CSVGFRLAGVPEYF
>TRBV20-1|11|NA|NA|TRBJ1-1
TGCAGTGTTTACAGCAACACTGAAGCTTTCTTT
CSVYSNTEAFF
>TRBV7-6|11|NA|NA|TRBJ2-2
TGTCCCTCACGTAACACCGGGGAGCTGTTTTTT
CPSRNTGELFF
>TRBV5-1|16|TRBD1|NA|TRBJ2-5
TGCGCCAGCAGCAGGGCCGGGACAGGGGGCCAAGAGACCCAGTACTTC
CASSRAGTGGQETQYF
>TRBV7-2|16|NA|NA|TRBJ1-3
TGTGCCAGCAGCTTAAGGGACACTAGCTCTGGAAACACCATATATTTT
CASSLRDTSSGNTIYF
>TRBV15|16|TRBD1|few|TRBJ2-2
TGTGCCACCAGCAGAGAGCCGGGACAGTACACCGGGGAGCTGTTTTTT
CATSREPGQYTGELFF
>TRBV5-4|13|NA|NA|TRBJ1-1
TGTGCCAGCAGCTTGAGGGAGCGCACTGAAGCTTTCTTT
CASSLRERTEAFF
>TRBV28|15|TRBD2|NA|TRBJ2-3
TGTGCCAGCAGTTCTCGGACTAGCGGCACAGATACGCAGTATTTT
CASSSRTSGTDTQYF
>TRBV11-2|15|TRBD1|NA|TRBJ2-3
TGTGCCAGCAGCAAAGGACTCAGGGGGCTTGATACGCAGTATTTT
CASSKGLRGLDTQYF
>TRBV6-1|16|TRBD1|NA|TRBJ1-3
TGTGCCAGCAGTGGGGGGACAGTGAGCTCTGGAAACACCATATATTTT
CASSGGTVSSGNTIYF
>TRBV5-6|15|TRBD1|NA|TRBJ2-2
TGTGCCAGCAGCTTGGTACCAGGGGGCGAAGGGGAGCTGTTTTTT
CASSLVPGGEGELFF
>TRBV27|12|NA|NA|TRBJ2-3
TGTGCCAGCCGGACAAGCCGGGATACGCAGTATTTT
CASRTSRDTQYF
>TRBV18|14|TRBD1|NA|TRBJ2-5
TGTGCCAGCTCACCCGACAGGGTACAAGAGACCCAGTACTTC
CASSPDRVQETQYF
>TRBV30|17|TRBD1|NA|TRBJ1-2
TGTGCCTGGAGTGTACGGATCTGGGACAGGGGCGATTATGGCTACACCTTC
CAWSVRIWDRGDYGYTF
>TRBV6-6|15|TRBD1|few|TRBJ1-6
TGTGCCAGCAGCCGCCGGACAGGGAGGGATTCACCCCTCCACTTT
CASSRRTGRDSPLHF
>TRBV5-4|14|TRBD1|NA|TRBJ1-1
TGTGCCAGCAGCTGGGACAGGGGCGGCACTGAAGCTTTCTTT
CASSWDRGGTEAFF
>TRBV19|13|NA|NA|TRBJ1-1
TGTGCCAGTAGTATGGGCAGGAACACTGAAGCTTTCTTT
CASSMGRNTEAFF
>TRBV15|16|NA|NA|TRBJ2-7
TGTGCCACCAGCAGAGAGGCCATGGGGACCTCCTACGAGCAGTACTTC
CATSREAMGTSYEQYF